A selection of T cell receptor beta chains follows, all from one sample in a study of blood T cell repertoires in COVID-19. Profiled with immunoSEQ multiplex PCR; TCRdb holds only in-frame clones, not every one. This repertoire shows 350,000 or so clones, 89% found once; its top ten account for 3.9%. The sequencing sample was made of peripheral blood. These receptors came from a woman aged 60-75 years with COVID-19, enrolled during active disease. CDR3s include the opening cysteine and the closing phenylalanine or tryptophan. The order of the fields is clone size, V gene, J gene, D gene, CDR3 protein, CDR3 DNA. D genes are given only for firm matches. Not all rows give a size; the values are once, few, many and, for expanded clones, a class.

-	TRBV6-6	TRBJ1-1	-	CASSYSGGAAEAFF	TGTGCCAGCAGTTACTCGGGAGGGGCCGCTGAAGCTTTCTTT
few	TRBV18	TRBJ2-2	-	CASSPNSRSNTGELFF	TGTGCCAGCTCACCCAACAGCAGATCGAACACCGGGGAGCTGTTTTTT
-	TRBV9	TRBJ1-3	-	CASSADRHSGNTIYF	TGTGCCAGCAGCGCCGACAGGCACTCTGGAAACACCATATATTTT
-	TRBV25-1	TRBJ2-5	TRBD1	CASRASPGQGPETQYF	TGTGCCAGCAGAGCCTCCCCGGGACAGGGTCCGGAGACCCAGTACTTC
-	TRBV4-2	TRBJ1-2	TRBD1	CASSQEGTGGGNYGYTF	TGTGCCAGCAGCCAAGAAGGGACAGGTGGGGGTAACTATGGCTACACCTTC
-	TRBV9	TRBJ2-2	TRBD1	CASSPRGLNTGELFF	TGTGCCAGCAGCCCAAGGGGGCTGAACACCGGGGAGCTGTTTTTT
-	TRBV19	TRBJ1-5	-	CASKLAGASNQPQHF	TGTGCCAGTAAGTTGGCGGGGGCTAGCAATCAGCCCCAGCATTTT
-	TRBV28	TRBJ1-3	-	CASSTTFSGNTIYF	TGTGCCAGCAGTACGACATTCTCTGGAAACACCATATATTTT
-	TRBV11-2	TRBJ1-5	-	CASSLGGTEREGQHF	TGTGCCAGCAGCTTAGGAGGGACCGAGCGGGAGGGCCAGCATTTT
-	TRBV7-9	TRBJ2-3	-	CASSLVVGSGADTQYF	TGTGCCAGCAGCTTAGTCGTTGGTAGCGGAGCAGATACGCAGTATTTT
-	TRBV5-1	TRBJ2-7	-	CASSSTSSHYEQYF	TGCGCCAGCAGCTCCACTAGTTCTCACTACGAGCAGTACTTC
-	TRBV19	TRBJ1-1	TRBD1	CATQGQGNTEAFF	TGTGCCACCCAGGGACAGGGGAACACTGAAGCTTTCTTT
-	TRBV5-1	TRBJ2-3	-	CASSLGGSTDTQYF	TGCGCCAGCAGCTTGGGCGGTAGTACGGATACGCAGTATTTT
-	TRBV29-1	TRBJ2-7	TRBD1	CSVDLTGSYEQYF	TGCAGCGTTGACCTGACAGGGAGCTACGAGCAGTACTTC
-	TRBV5-8	TRBJ2-5	TRBD1	CASSLIGRGRSGETQYF	TGTGCCAGCAGCTTAATCGGAAGGGGGCGTTCGGGAGAGACCCAGTACTTC
-	TRBV5-1	TRBJ1-4	-	CASSWNRFTNEKLFF	TGCGCCAGCAGCTGGAACAGGTTTACTAATGAAAAACTGTTTTTT
-	TRBV18	TRBJ1-2	TRBD1	CASSPPGQGPWGYTF	TGTGCCAGCTCACCACCAGGACAGGGGCCGTGGGGCTACACCTTC
-	TRBV20-1	TRBJ1-2	-	CSAGQGKGYTF	TGCAGTGCTGGTCAGGGTAAAGGCTACACCTTC
-	TRBV6-5	TRBJ1-2	TRBD1	CASRDRGRVYGYTF	TGTGCCAGCAGGGACAGGGGCCGGGTCTATGGCTACACCTTC
-	TRBV19	TRBJ2-7	-	CASSMGQGRREQYF	TGTGCCAGTAGTATGGGTCAGGGAAGGCGCGAGCAGTACTTC
-	TRBV6-5	TRBJ1-3	-	CASSYSGRGVGHTIYF	TGTGCCAGCAGTTACTCAGGCAGGGGTGTCGGACACACCATATATTTT
-	TRBV6-6	TRBJ1-2	TRBD1	CASSSGTEEVNYGYTF	TGTGCCAGCAGCTCCGGGACAGAAGAAGTGAACTATGGCTACACCTTC
-	TRBV2	TRBJ1-6	TRBD1	CASSLGAGGSSPLHF	TGTGCCAGCAGTTTAGGGGCAGGGGGTTCTTCACCCCTCCACTTT
-	TRBV6-5	TRBJ1-3	-	CASSFSQGTGNTIYF	TGTGCCAGCAGTTTCTCCCAGGGTACTGGAAACACCATATATTTT
-	TRBV10-3	TRBJ1-2	TRBD1	CAIGPQGANYGYTF	TGTGCCATCGGACCACAGGGGGCTAACTATGGCTACACCTTC
-	TRBV5-1	TRBJ2-2	-	CASSLLGQNTGELFF	TGCGCCAGCAGCTTGTTGGGGCAGAACACCGGGGAGCTGTTTTTT
-	TRBV7-3	TRBJ2-3	TRBD2	CASSLAGGIPDTQYF	TGTGCCAGCAGCTTGGCGGGGGGAATACCAGATACGCAGTATTTT
-	TRBV19	TRBJ1-5	-	CASSPVPGLEGPQHF	TGTGCCAGTAGTCCGGTGCCGGGACTCGAGGGCCCCCAGCATTTT
-	TRBV6-5	TRBJ1-1	-	CASSYKGTQYTEAFF	TGTGCCAGCAGTTACAAAGGGACTCAGTACACTGAAGCTTTCTTT
-	TRBV30	TRBJ1-5	-	CAWSVLGNQPQHF	TGTGCCTGGAGTGTACTAGGCAATCAGCCCCAGCATTTT
-	TRBV29-1	TRBJ2-1	-	CSGGANEQFF	TGCAGCGGGGGGGCCAATGAGCAGTTCTTC
-	TRBV5-1	TRBJ1-2	-	CASSDPQVRANYGYTF	TGCGCCAGCAGCGACCCTCAGGTGCGAGCTAACTATGGCTACACCTTC
-	TRBV28	TRBJ1-2	TRBD1	CASSSAGREQGALGYTF	TGTGCCAGCAGTTCCGCGGGGAGGGAACAGGGGGCGCTCGGCTACACCTTC
once	TRBV20-1	TRBJ1-1	-	CSASYGRLPTGGTEAFF	TGCAGTGCTAGTTACGGCAGGCTACCAACTGGTGGCACTGAAGCTTTCTTT
once	TRBV9	TRBJ1-6	-	CASSVGNSPLHF	TGTGCCAGCAGCGTCGGGAATTCACCCCTCCACTTT
-	TRBV7-8	TRBJ1-1	-	CASSLASGLSAFF	TGTGCCAGCAGCTTAGCGTCGGGGTTATCAGCTTTCTTT
-	TRBV4-1	TRBJ1-1	-	CASSPPGGPEAFF	TGCGCCAGCAGCCCACCGGGGGGGCCTGAAGCTTTCTTT
few	TRBV9	TRBJ1-2	TRBD1	CASSVADRANYGYTF	TGTGCCAGCAGCGTAGCGGACAGGGCAAACTATGGCTACACCTTC
-	TRBV7-2	TRBJ1-5	TRBD1	CASSRDREWPQHF	TGTGCCAGCAGCCGCGACAGGGAGTGGCCCCAGCATTTT
-	TRBV6-6	TRBJ1-3	TRBD1	CASSDRGENTIYF	TGTGCCAGCAGCGACAGGGGGGAAAACACCATATATTTT
-	TRBV5-6	TRBJ1-2	-	CASSLHSLNYGYTF	TGTGCCAGCAGCTTGCACAGCCTAAACTATGGCTACACCTTC
-	TRBV28	TRBJ1-6	-	CASSLPGSSYNSPLHF	TGTGCCAGCAGTTTACCGGGAAGCTCCTATAATTCACCCCTCCACTTT
-	TRBV2	TRBJ1-1	-	CASRRGGGMNTEAFF	TGTGCCAGCAGGAGGGGGGGAGGGATGAACACTGAAGCTTTCTTT
-	TRBV7-9	TRBJ1-4	TRBD1	CASSRRGLSNEKLFF	TGTGCCAGCAGCCGAAGGGGGCTCTCTAATGAAAAACTGTTTTTT
-	TRBV7-6	TRBJ1-2	TRBD1	CASSTRTGNTYGYTF	TGTGCCAGCAGCACCCGGACAGGAAATACTTATGGCTACACCTTC
-	TRBV5-1	TRBJ2-5	-	CASSFEETQYF	TGCGCCAGCAGCTTCGAGGAGACCCAGTACTTC
-	TRBV4-1	TRBJ2-1	TRBD2	CASSQEKAGGPQEQFF	TGCGCCAGCAGCCAAGAAAAAGCGGGGGGTCCCCAGGAGCAGTTCTTC
-	TRBV10-3	TRBJ2-1	-	CAISDSVNNEQFF	TGTGCCATCAGTGACTCGGTGAACAATGAGCAGTTCTTC
-	TRBV7-3	TRBJ1-1	-	CASSVQRNTEAFF	TGTGCCAGCAGCGTACAGAGGAACACTGAAGCTTTCTTT
-	TRBV7-9	TRBJ1-2	-	CASSLAQVLYDGYTF	TGTGCCAGCAGCTTAGCACAGGTACTCTATGACGGCTACACCTTC
-	TRBV5-8	TRBJ1-5	-	CASSLSTGDSNQPQHF	TGTGCCAGCAGCTTGTCTACGGGGGATAGCAATCAGCCCCAGCATTTT